These 14 T cell receptor beta chains were all obtained from the same sample, sequenced in a study of T cells in Graves' hyperthyroidism and ophthalmopathy. Researchers took RNA transcripts and amplified the TCR beta CDR3 regions from them. First-round RT-PCR of the TCR CDR3 relied on the HTBI primer set. Each CDR3 protein gets one entry after TCRdb re-called the multiplex PCR reads with MiXCR. The sample yields about 690,000 distinct CDR3 sequences, around 15% seen once. The material sequenced was blood. The receptors come from a man between 45 and 60 years old with Graves' hyperthyroidism.

J is TRBJ1-5 and V is TRBV5-1, with 12 bases fitting TRBD1. V was pared by 4 bases and J by 4 bases, with 6 bases of the junction left unmatched. From germline, CDR1 is SGHRS and CDR2 YFSETQ. CDR3 size: 16 residues. The CDR3 spells CASSPGTGGGNQPQHF. CDR3 in DNA: TGCGCCAGCAGCCCCGGGACAGGGGGCGGGAATCAGCCCCAGCATTTT.

This clonotype was detected ten times or more. The chain couples TRBV7-9 to TRBJ2-1, with TRBD2 matching 12 bases. The germline gives CDR1 SEHNR, CDR2 FQNEAQ (reference sequence). This CDR3 region has 16 residues. With 3 bases clipped from V and 6 bases from J, the junction kept 6 bases outside the gene matches. This CDR3 is CASSLSLAGGPNEQFF. CDR3 DNA sequence: TGTGCCAGCAGCTTGAGCCTAGCGGGAGGGCCCAATGAGCAGTTCTTC.

A few counts support this clonotype. The gene calls are TRBV20-1 and TRBJ2-5, with TRBD2 identical over 7 bases. V shed 0 bases and J 13 bases; nucleotides not matched to a gene: 17. Germline CDR1 is DFQATT and CDR2 is SNEGSKA (reference sequence). This CDR3 comprises 15 residues. The CDR3 loop is CSARDGEAGNLAGYF. CDR3 DNA sequence: TGCAGTGCTAGAGATGGTGAAGCGGGAAATCTCGCGGGGTACTTC.

This clonotype has only a few counts. A read error may explain this, as a much larger clone is one base away. The genes are TRBV27 and TRBJ2-5; TRBD2 agrees at 7 bases. The CDR3 length is 17 residues. From germline, CDR1 is MNHEY and CDR2 SMNVEV (reference sequence). J lost 0 bases, V lost 8 bases, and 15 bases had no gene match. CDR3 in amino acids: CASGTAISGTDQETQYF. The CDR3 DNA sequence: TGTGCCAGCGGGACCGCCATCAGCGGGACCGACCAAGAGACCCAGTACTTC.

This clonotype has at least ten counts. The V call is TRBV2, the J call TRBJ2-1; D ambiguous. V was clipped by 7 bases and J by 0 bases, with 10 bases between them. Germline V lookup: CDR1 SNHLY, CDR2 FYNNEI. The CDR3 length is 14 residues. CDR3 in amino acids: CASTRSSSYNEQFF. The CDR3 nucleotides are TGTGCCAGCACAAGGTCGAGCTCCTACAATGAGCAGTTCTTC.

This clonotype showed up just a few times. V is TRBV5-1 and J is TRBJ1-1; TRBD1 matches 12 bases. This CDR3 has 16 amino acids. From germline, CDR1 is SGHRS and CDR2 YFSETQ. The trim removed 4 bases at V and 5 bases at J, leaving 9 bases unmatched. The CDR3 loop reads CASSPGTGGAGTEAFF. CDR3 DNA sequence: TGCGCCAGCAGCCCCGGGACAGGGGGCGCGGGTACTGAAGCTTTCTTT.

Ten or more counts support this clonotype. The chain joins TRBV28 to TRBJ2-7; TRBD2 matches 10 bases. V was pared by 10 bases and J by 5 bases, with 8 bases of the junction left unmatched. The length of the CDR3 is 13 residues. Germline assignment: CDR1 MDHEN and CDR2 SYDVKM. In DNA form, the CDR3 reads TGTGCCACCACAAGCGGGAGGGCTGACGAGCAGTACTTC. Residues: CATTSGRADEQYF.

Comment on this clonotype: Just one base apart from a much larger clone, this may be a read error. The chain carries TRBV28 and TRBJ2-1; D tentatively reads TRBD1 or TRBD2 (5 bases each). The germline CDR1 and CDR2 sequences are MDHEN and SYDVKM. The CDR3 loop spans 15 amino acids. V was cut by 6 bases and J by 6 bases, with 18 bases left in between. The CDR3 sequence: CASSPRGSIINEQFF. The DNA of the CDR3 is TGTGCCAGCAGCCCACGGGGCTCCATAATCAATGAGCAGTTCTTC. Variable domain in full (rest from reference TRBV28 and TRBJ2-1): DVKVTQSSRYLVKRTGEKVFLECVQDMDHENMFWYRQDPGLGLRLIYFSYDVKMKEKGDIPEGYSVSREKKERFSLILESASTNQTSMYLCASSPRGSIINEQFFGPGTRLTVL.

This clonotype came up many times. This chain's CDR3 is CATTGVGDEQYF. Written as DNA, the CDR3 is TGTGCCACGACAGGGGTAGGAGACGAGCAGTACTTC. The V gene is TRBV15, the J gene TRBJ2-7, with 8 bases fitting TRBD1. With 9 bases clipped from V and 5 bases from J, the junction kept 6 bases outside the gene matches. Germline CDR1 LNHNV, CDR2 YYDKDF (reference sequence). The CDR3 has 12 residues.

The genes are TRBV7-3 and TRBJ1-6, with 7 bases aligning to TRBD1. Trimming took 5 bases from V and 7 from J; bases not matched to a gene: 8. The germline CDR1 and CDR2 sequences are SGHTA and FQGTGA. This CDR3 contains 15 residues. CDR3 loop: CASSPTGFGNSPLHF. The CDR3 nucleotides are TGTGCCAGCAGCCCGACAGGGTTTGGGAATTCACCCCTCCACTTT.

V gene TRBV5-5 combines with J gene TRBJ1-1; possibly TRBD1 for D (6 bases). The germline V gene encodes CDR1 SGHKS and CDR2 YYEKEE (reference sequence). The CDR3 has 15 amino acids. Deletions cut 0 bases from V and 1 base from J, with 10 bases between. The DNA for the CDR3 is TGTGCCAGCAGCTTGGACAGGGTGTGGAACACTGAAGCTTTCTTT. As protein: CASSLDRVWNTEAFF.

This clonotype showed up many times. The junction departs from the called germline gene at one end, perhaps through a read error. The chain uses TRBV28 and TRBJ1-1; D remains unclear. The germline V gene has CDR1 MDHEN and CDR2 SYDVKM. The CDR3 sequence is 12 residues long. The DNA of the CDR3 is TGTGCCAGCAGCTTATTTGGCACTGAAGCTTTCTTT. It translates to CASSLFGTEAFF.

The table lists this clonotype with many counts. The chain recombines TRBV27 with TRBJ2-2, with D tentatively TRBD1 (6 bases). CDR1 MNHEY and CDR2 SMNVEV come from the germline V gene (reference sequence). The CDR3 has 15 residues. Between the trimmed V and J ends, which lost 3 bases and 7 bases, there was a span of 15 bases. This chain's CDR3 is CASSFISGVGGELFF. The DNA for the CDR3 is TGTGCCAGCAGTTTCATTTCAGGGGTTGGCGGGGAGCTGTTTTTT.

To note about this clonotype: A read error may account for a junction end that differs from germline. The V gene is TRBV28, the J gene TRBJ1-2; 8 nucleotides match TRBD1. This CDR3 is built from 16 residues. The V gene's germline CDR1 is MDHEN and CDR2 SYDVKM. The CDR3 nucleotides read TGTGCCAGCAGTTTAATTCCCGGGACAGGCGAATATGGCTACGCCTTC. This gives the protein CASSLIPGTGEYGYAF.